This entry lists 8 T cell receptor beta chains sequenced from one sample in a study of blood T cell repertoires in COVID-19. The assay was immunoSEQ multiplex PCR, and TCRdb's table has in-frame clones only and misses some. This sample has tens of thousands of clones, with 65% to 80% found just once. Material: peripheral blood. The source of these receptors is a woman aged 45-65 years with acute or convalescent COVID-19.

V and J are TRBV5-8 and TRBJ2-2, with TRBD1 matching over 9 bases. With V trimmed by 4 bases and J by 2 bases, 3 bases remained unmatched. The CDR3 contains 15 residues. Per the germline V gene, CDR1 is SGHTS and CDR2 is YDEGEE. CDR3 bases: TGTGCCAGCAGCGCGGACAGGGGTAACACCGGGGAGCTGTTTTTT. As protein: CASSADRGNTGELFF.

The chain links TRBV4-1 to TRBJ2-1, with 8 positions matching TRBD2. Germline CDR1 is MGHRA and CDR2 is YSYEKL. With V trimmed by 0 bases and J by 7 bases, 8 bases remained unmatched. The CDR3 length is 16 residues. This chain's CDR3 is CASSQDLRLAYNEQFF. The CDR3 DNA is TGCGCCAGCAGCCAAGATCTGAGACTAGCGTATAATGAGCAGTTCTTC.

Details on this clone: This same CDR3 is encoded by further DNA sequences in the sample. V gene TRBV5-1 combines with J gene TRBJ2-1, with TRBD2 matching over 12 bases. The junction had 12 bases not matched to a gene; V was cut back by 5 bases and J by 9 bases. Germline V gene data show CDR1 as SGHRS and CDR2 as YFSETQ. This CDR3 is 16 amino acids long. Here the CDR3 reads CASRAGASGGAGEQFF. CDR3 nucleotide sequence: TGCGCCAGCAGAGCAGGGGCTAGCGGGGGGGCCGGTGAGCAGTTCTTC.

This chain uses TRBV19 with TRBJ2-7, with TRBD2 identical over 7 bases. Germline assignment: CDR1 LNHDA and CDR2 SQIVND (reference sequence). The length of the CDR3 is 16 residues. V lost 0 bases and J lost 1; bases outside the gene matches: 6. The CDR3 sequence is CASSIDREASSYEQYF. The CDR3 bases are TGTGCCAGTAGTATAGACCGGGAGGCCTCATCCTACGAGCAGTACTTC.

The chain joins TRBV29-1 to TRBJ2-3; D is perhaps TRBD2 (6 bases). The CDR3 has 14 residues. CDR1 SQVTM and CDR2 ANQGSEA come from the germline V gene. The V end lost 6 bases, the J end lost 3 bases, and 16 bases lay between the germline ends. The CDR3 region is CSVYPLAGTDTQYF. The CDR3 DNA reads TGCAGCGTATACCCTCTTGCGGGGACAGATACGCAGTATTTT.

The CDR3 DNA sequence: TGCAGCGTTGGATTTCAGGGGGAAAAACTGTTTTTT. It translates to CSVGFQGEKLFF. This chain links TRBV29-1 with TRBJ1-4; D perhaps matches TRBD1 (6 bases). Trimming cost V 4 bases and J 8 bases, with 11 bases left between them. Germline CDR1 SQVTM, CDR2 ANQGSEA. The CDR3 loop spans 12 amino acids.

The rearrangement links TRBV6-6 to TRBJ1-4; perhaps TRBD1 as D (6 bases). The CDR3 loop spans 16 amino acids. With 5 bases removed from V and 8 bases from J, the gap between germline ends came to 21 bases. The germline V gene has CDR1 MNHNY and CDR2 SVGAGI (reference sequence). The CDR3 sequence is CASSIPSGGGNEKLFF. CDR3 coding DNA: TGTGCCAGCAGTATCCCCTCGGGGGGCGGGAACGAAAAACTGTTTTTT.

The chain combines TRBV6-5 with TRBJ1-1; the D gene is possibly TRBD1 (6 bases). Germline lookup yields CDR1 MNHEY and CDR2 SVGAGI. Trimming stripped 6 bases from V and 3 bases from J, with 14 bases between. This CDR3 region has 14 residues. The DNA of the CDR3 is TGTGCCAGCAGCCTACAGGGCCCCCACACTGAAGCTTTCTTT. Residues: CASSLQGPHTEAFF.